Shown below are 3 T cell receptor beta chains from a single sample sequenced in a study of cytomegalovirus exposure and HLA in healthy donors. Produced via immunoSEQ multiplex PCR; TCRdb's table is partial and in-frame only. The data hold 98,000 or so clones, with approximately 85% observed a single time. The sample was PBMCs. All receptors come from a woman between 18 and 29 years old in good health and CMV-seronegative.

The V gene is TRBV6-4, the J gene TRBJ2-2; maybe TRBD2 (6 bases). The germline gives CDR1 MRHNA, CDR2 SNTAGT. This CDR3 region has 14 residues. V lost 4 bases and J lost 4, with 10 bases in between. The CDR3 spells CASSVETSTGELFF. CDR3 sequence (DNA): TGTGCCAGCAGTGTCGAGACTAGCACCGGGGAGCTGTTTTTT.

This clone was detected a few times. The chain joins TRBV5-5 to TRBJ2-7; 7 nucleotides align to TRBD1. The CDR3 has 13 residues. CDR1 is SGHKS, CDR2 YYEKEE, per germline (reference sequence). V was pared by 4 bases and J by 2 bases, with 3 bases of the junction left unmatched. CDR3 region: CASSRDSPYEQYF. The CDR3 DNA follows: TGTGCCAGCAGCCGGGACAGCCCCTACGAGCAGTACTTC. The variable domain in full, with the rest retrieved from reference TRBV5-5 and TRBJ2-7, is DAGVTQSPTHLIKTRGQQVTLRCSPISGHKSVSWYQQVLGQGPQFIFQYYEKEERGRGNFPDRFSARQFPNYSSELNVNALLLGDSALYLCASSRDSPYEQYFGPGTRLTVT.

The DNA of the CDR3 is TGTGCCAGCAAGAGAAAGACAGGGCAGGATTCACCCCTCCACTTT. It translates to CASKRKTGQDSPLHF. V gene TRBV7-8 combines with J gene TRBJ1-6; 7 positions agree with TRBD1. CDR3 size: 15 residues. Germline assignment: CDR1 SGHVS and CDR2 FQNEAQ. V shed 7 bases, J shed 8 bases, and the junction held 11 bases outside the gene matches.